This T cell receptor (beta chain) was retrieved from a study of cytomegalovirus exposure and HLA in healthy donors. This clone is a singleton in its sample. Its antigen is unknown. CDR1 SEHNR and CDR2 FQNEAQ come from the germline V gene (reference sequence). Losses at the gene ends were 5 bases for V and 4 bases for J; bases not matched to a gene: 6. CDR3 length: 15 amino acids. Regarding donors, all were healthy bone marrow donors. Researchers ran the PCR with 60 Vbeta and 13 Jbeta primers. This table comes from immunoSEQ multiplex PCR, and its TCRdb copy is limited to in-frame clones, with some not included. The sample includes approximately 160,000 clones, 65% to 90% seen only once; the top ten take around 2%. The study, taken as a whole, reports: Reportedly, HLA-A and HLA-B alleles of most subjects were accurately predicted from TCR beta. An apparent linkage of common viral pathogens to several of the most significant clusters emerged in a later analysis. In a later analysis, donors in an Asian-associated ancestry cluster reportedly had fewer N-insertions in productive TCRs than the cohort mean.

This chain links TRBV7-9 with TRBJ1-5, with TRBD1 matching 9 bases. This TCR was recovered from a human donor in good health. Input material: PBMCs. CDR3 in DNA: TGTGCCAGCAGCGTGGGACAGGGAGTTAATCAGCCCCAGCATTTT. This gives the protein CASSVGQGVNQPQHF.